This T cell receptor (beta chain) was observed in a study of shared clonotypes between healthy human individuals. Generated by immunoSEQ multiplex PCR, the TCRdb table keeps only in-frame clones and is missing some. Here the sample spans roughly 2.5 million clones, more than 80% being singletons. On this clone: Its specificity is unknown.

The junction had 4 bases not matched to a gene; V was cut back by 4 bases and J by 3 bases. The germline V gene has CDR1 MDHEN and CDR2 SYDVKM. CDR3 size: 14 residues. Study-level results: The study found lower generation probabilities in non-shared clonotypes than in those shared by all four donors. There were few donors, and this limited the genetic and exposure-history diversity represented.

This sequence was found in a young man in good health. The sample was naive CD4+ T cells sorted from blood. Indicated subset: CD45RA+ positively selected. The rearrangement joins TRBV28 to TRBJ2-3; 7 bases align to TRBD1. The CDR3 spells CASSSTGDTDTQYF. CDR3 sequence (DNA): TGTGCCAGCAGTTCAACAGGGGATACAGATACGCAGTATTTT. The whole variable domain, remainder taken from reference TRBV28 and TRBJ2-3, is DVKVTQSSRYLVKRTGEKVFLECVQDMDHENMFWYRQDPGLGLRLIYFSYDVKMKEKGDIPEGYSVSREKKERFSLILESASTNQTSMYLCASSSTGDTDTQYFGPGTRLTVL.